Below are 25 T cell receptor beta chains sequenced from a single sample in a study of vaccination and CD4 T cells after COVID-19. Treatment here: roughly 10-day PBMC culture with coronavirus spike peptide pools or control peptides (ViraFEST assay). An Oncomine TCR Beta short-read assay was used to sequence the DNA from cultured CD4+ T cells. TCRdb used MiXCR to reprocess the PCR reads, holding one entry per CDR3 protein. The table lists about 9,600 distinct CDR3 sequences, about 28% of them singletons, with roughly 12% in the top ten. Their cognate antigens are unknown. Sample: CD4+ T cells from blood, cultured in vitro, taken after SARS-CoV-2 vaccination. The source of these receptors is a human donor who had recovered from COVID-19.

The chain employs TRBV15 and TRBJ2-7; 10 bases are a match to TRBD2. The germline V gene has CDR1 LNHNV and CDR2 YYDKDF (reference sequence). CDR3 length: 13 residues. The junction had 4 bases not matched to a gene; V was cut back by 4 bases and J by 7 bases. The CDR3 here is CATSKAGGWEQYF. The CDR3 bases are TGTGCCACCAGCAAAGCGGGAGGGTGGGAGCAGTACTTC. Full variable domain (outside the CDR3, taken from reference TRBV15 and TRBJ2-7): DAMVIQNPRYQVTQFGKPVTLSCSQTLNHNVMYWYQQKSSQAPKLLFHYYDKDFNNEADTPDNFQSRRPNTSFCFLDIRSPGLGDTAMYLCATSKAGGWEQYFGPGTRLTVT.

This clonotype was picked up a small number of times. The V call is TRBV28, the J call TRBJ2-4, with D perhaps TRBD1 (6 bases). Germline V CDR1 and CDR2: MDHEN, SYDVKM. This CDR3 is 16 amino acids long. V lost 9 bases to trimming and J lost 0 bases, with 18 bases between them. CDR3 protein: CASRTENLLAKNIQYF. CDR3 nucleotides: TGTGCCAGTAGGACAGAAAACCTTCTAGCCAAAAACATTCAGTACTTC.

For the CDR3, the DNA is TGTGCCAGCACCCTTAGCGGGAGGGCCTACGAGCAGTACTTC. Residues: CASTLSGRAYEQYF. The genes are TRBV6-1 and TRBJ2-7; 11 bases are shared with TRBD2. This CDR3 has 14 residues. Germline loops: CDR1 MNHNS, CDR2 SASEGT. V lost 7 bases and J lost 2; bases outside the gene matches: 4.

The rearrangement uses TRBV23-1 and TRBJ2-7; D is unclear. TRBV23-1 is treated as an ORF (open reading frame) with a function not yet certain. The CDR3 sequence is 15 residues long. V lost 1 base, J lost 4 bases, and 14 bases lay in between. The DNA of the CDR3 is TGCGCCAGCAGTCAATTAATAGGGCAGTCTTACGAGCAGTACTTC. Its translation is CASSQLIGQSYEQYF.

This clonotype was detected a few times. CDR3 nucleotide sequence: TGTGCCAGTGGTGGGGGGTACGAGCAGTACTTC. This codes for CASGGGYEQYF. V is TRBV28 and J is TRBJ2-7, with D possibly being TRBD2 (6 bases). The V end lost 9 bases, the J end lost 4 bases, and 10 bases lay between the germline ends. Germline V gene sequence: CDR1 MDHEN, CDR2 SYDVKM. The CDR3 covers 11 residues.

J is TRBJ2-7 and V is TRBV2; TRBD1 matches 9 bases. CDR1 and CDR2 from the germline V gene are SNHLY and FYNNEI. With 11 bases clipped from V and 1 base from J, the junction kept 6 bases outside the gene matches. There are 13 residues in the CDR3. CDR3 nucleotides: TGTGCCGTTACCGGGACAGGGTCCTACGAGCAGTACTTC. Amino acid sequence: CAVTGTGSYEQYF.

V gene TRBV20-1 combines with J gene TRBJ2-3; TRBD2 matches 8 bases. Germline assignment: CDR1 DFQATT and CDR2 SNEGSKA (reference sequence). The CDR3 is made up of 15 amino acids. The ends lost 0 bases at V and 6 bases at J; junction bases unmatched: 8. CDR3 in amino acids: CSARDPAGDLDTQYF. The DNA for the CDR3 is TGCAGTGCTAGAGATCCAGCGGGAGACTTGGATACGCAGTATTTT.

The V and J genes are TRBV6-1 and TRBJ1-4; the match to TRBD1 covers 9 bases. Trimming cost V 6 bases and J 1 base; bases outside gene matches: 0. Germline V gene lookup returns CDR1 MNHNS and CDR2 SASEGT. The CDR3 length is 14 residues. CDR3: CASRTGGTNEKLFF. The CDR3 nucleotides are TGTGCCAGCAGGACAGGGGGAACTAATGAAAAACTGTTTTTT.

The CDR3 reads CASSPPNRDRVYNEQFF. The CDR3 DNA reads as TGTGCCAGCAGCCCACCCAATCGGGACAGGGTTTACAATGAGCAGTTCTTC. The chain links TRBV7-9 to TRBJ2-1; 9 bases are a match to TRBD1. The CDR3 consists of 17 residues. Losses at the gene ends were 5 bases for V and 4 bases for J; bases not matched to a gene: 12. From germline, CDR1 is SEHNR and CDR2 FQNEAQ (reference sequence).

The chain employs TRBV7-3 and TRBJ1-1; D unclear. From germline, CDR1 is SGHTA and CDR2 FQGTGA. The CDR3 is 15 amino acids. V dropped 2 bases and J dropped 2 bases, with 12 bases sitting between them. The CDR3: CASSLGQAVNTEAFF. CDR3 nucleotides: TGTGCCAGCAGCTTAGGGCAGGCCGTTAACACTGAAGCTTTCTTT.

This clonotype was picked up a small number of times. The J gene is TRBJ2-7, the V gene TRBV18; D is uncertain. The CDR3 totals 12 residues. Trimming shortened V by 3 bases and J by 3 bases, and 6 bases separated the two germline ends. From germline, CDR1 is KGHSH and CDR2 LQKENI. The CDR3 reads CASSPGFYEQYF. CDR3 DNA: TGTGCCAGCTCACCGGGGTTCTACGAGCAGTACTTC.

V is TRBV7-2 and J is TRBJ2-2; D call uncertain. Deletions cut 5 bases from V and 4 bases from J, with 11 bases between. CDR3 length: 14 residues. Germline V gives CDR1 SGHTA, CDR2 FQGNSA. CDR3 sequence (DNA): TGTGCCAGCAGCCTCGAGGTCGTCACCGGGGAGCTGTTTTTT. Translating it yields CASSLEVVTGELFF.

This clonotype was seen more than once but under ten times. This chain uses TRBV20-1 with TRBJ2-4; 7 bases line up with TRBD1. The junction had 8 bases not matched to a gene; V was cut back by 0 bases and J by 6 bases. Germline loops: CDR1 DFQATT, CDR2 SNEGSKA (reference sequence). This CDR3 has 15 residues. CDR3 residues: CSARDVTGAGNIQYF. The CDR3 DNA sequence: TGCAGTGCTAGAGATGTTACAGGGGCCGGAAACATTCAGTACTTC.

This clonotype was seen a handful of times. The chain employs TRBV28 and TRBJ1-2; 9 bases are a match to TRBD1. The CDR3 consists of 15 residues. V shed 4 bases, J shed 3 bases, and the junction held 6 bases outside the gene matches. In germline, CDR1 is MDHEN, CDR2 SYDVKM. The CDR3 region is CASSYSGTGHYGYTF. As DNA, the CDR3 is TGTGCCAGCAGTTATAGTGGGACAGGGCACTATGGCTACACCTTC.

The rearrangement uses TRBV2 and TRBJ2-2, with 8 bases identical to TRBD2. Germline V gene sequence: CDR1 SNHLY, CDR2 FYNNEI. The junction had 5 bases not matched to a gene; V was cut back by 6 bases and J by 5 bases. CDR3 length: 14 amino acids. The CDR3 DNA reads as TGTGCCAGCAGCTCCACGGGAGGGACCGGGGAGCTGTTTTTT. This encodes CASSSTGGTGELFF.

The gene calls are TRBV7-3 and TRBJ2-1; perhaps D is TRBD1 or TRBD2 (6 bases each). Germline V lookup: CDR1 SGHTA, CDR2 FQGTGA. V lost 1 base and J 3 bases, leaving 10 bases between the germline ends. The CDR3 sequence is 15 residues long. CDR3 DNA sequence: TGTGCCAGCAGCTTAAATGAGGGGGGCTACAATGAGCAGTTCTTC. This codes for CASSLNEGGYNEQFF. The full variable domain, rest sourced from reference TRBV7-3 and TRBJ2-1, is GAGVSQTPSNKVTEKGKYVELRCDPISGHTALYWYRQSLGQGPEFLIYFQGTGAADDSGLPNDRFFAVRPEGSVSTLKIQRTERGDSAVYLCASSLNEGGYNEQFFGPGTRLTVL.

This clonotype appeared a few times. The gene calls are TRBV7-9 and TRBJ1-6, with D uncertain. CDR1 SEHNR and CDR2 FQNEAQ come from the germline V gene (reference sequence). The CDR3 runs to 16 residues. Between the trimmed V and J ends, which lost 5 bases and 9 bases, there was a span of 20 bases. Written as DNA, the CDR3 is TGTGCCAGCAGCCCTGTTGCGGTCGACCTACGTTCACCCCTCCACTTT. As protein: CASSPVAVDLRSPLHF.

The sample holds a few counts of this clonotype. The chain has TRBV2 and TRBJ1-6; D is unclear. Germline V gives CDR1 SNHLY, CDR2 FYNNEI. Trimming pared 7 bases from V and 4 bases from J, leaving 11 bases between. This CDR3 comprises 14 residues. The CDR3 DNA reads TGTGCCAGCACAGTTCAGCCGTATAATTCACCCCTCCACTTT. Its translation is CASTVQPYNSPLHF.

The V gene is TRBV20-1, the J gene TRBJ1-2; tentative D call: TRBD1 (5 bases). The CDR3 spans 14 residues. From germline, CDR1 is DFQATT and CDR2 SNEGSKA (reference sequence). V gave up 5 bases and J gave up 1 base, with 14 bases separating them. The CDR3 protein is CSALRDGLNYGYTF. CDR3 nucleotides: TGCAGTGCTCTCAGGGATGGCCTTAACTATGGCTACACCTTC.

This chain joins TRBV7-6 and TRBJ2-7; no firm D call. This CDR3 comprises 13 residues. Germline CDR1 SGHVS, CDR2 FNYEAQ. Trimming took off 4 bases at V and 0 bases at J, with 7 bases between the two ends. This CDR3 reads CASSYRSSYEQYF. Here the CDR3 DNA reads TGTGCCAGCAGCTACCGGAGCTCCTACGAGCAGTACTTC.

V and J are TRBV6-2 or TRBV6-3 and TRBJ2-5, with 11 bases lining up with TRBD2. There are 16 residues in the CDR3. Looked up from germline, CDR1 is MNHEY and CDR2 is SVGEGT. Germline trimming cut 4 bases from V and 5 bases from J; bases unmatched to any gene: 9. The CDR3 is CASSSRTSGSWETQYF. The CDR3 region has the DNA TGTGCCAGCAGTTCCCGAACTAGCGGGAGTTGGGAGACCCAGTACTTC.

This clonotype was seen more than once but under ten times. The chain combines TRBV6-1 with TRBJ1-2; D may be TRBD1 (6 bases). CDR1 MNHNS and CDR2 SASEGT come from the germline V gene. The germline V and J ends were trimmed by 9 bases and 7 bases, with 21 bases remaining between them. The CDR3 is 14 residues long. The CDR3 spells CASIQGLARSGYTF. In DNA form, the CDR3 reads TGTGCCAGTATACAGGGTTTGGCCCGGAGTGGCTACACCTTC.

The table lists this clonotype with a few counts. CDR3 loop: CASSLASGLSGNTIYF. The CDR3, as DNA: TGTGCCAGCAGCTTAGCGTCAGGCCTCTCTGGAAACACCATATATTTT. The chain couples TRBV7-6 to TRBJ1-3; D remains ambiguous. Germline V CDR1 and CDR2: SGHVS, FNYEAQ. Deletions cut 0 bases from V and 0 bases from J, with 9 bases between. The CDR3 has 16 residues.

The chain uses TRBV20-1 and TRBJ1-5; 8 positions agree with TRBD1. V gave up 3 bases and J gave up 0 bases; unmatched junction bases: 13. The germline gives CDR1 DFQATT, CDR2 SNEGSKA (reference sequence). This CDR3 contains 18 residues. Here the CDR3 reads CSARSPGTGRYSNQPQHF. The CDR3 region has the DNA TGCAGTGCTAGGTCTCCAGGGACAGGACGATATAGCAATCAGCCCCAGCATTTT.

The CDR3 bases are TGCAGTGCTCACCTCGGGGGCTCTGGGGCCAACGTCCTGACTTTC. Its translation is CSAHLGGSGANVLTF. The chain couples TRBV20-1 to TRBJ2-6, with TRBD2 as a possible D gene (6 bases). Trimming took 5 bases from V and 0 from J, leaving 11 bases between them. Per germline, CDR1 DFQATT and CDR2 SNEGSKA (reference sequence). The CDR3 contains 15 residues.